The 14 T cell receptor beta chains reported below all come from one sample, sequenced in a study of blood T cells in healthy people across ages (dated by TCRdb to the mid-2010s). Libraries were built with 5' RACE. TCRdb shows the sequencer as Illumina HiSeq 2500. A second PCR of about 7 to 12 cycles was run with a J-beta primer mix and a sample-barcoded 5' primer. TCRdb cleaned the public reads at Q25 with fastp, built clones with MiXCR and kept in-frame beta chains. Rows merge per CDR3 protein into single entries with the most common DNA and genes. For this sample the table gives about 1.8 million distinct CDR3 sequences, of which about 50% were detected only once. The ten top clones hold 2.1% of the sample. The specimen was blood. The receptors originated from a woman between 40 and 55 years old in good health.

CDR3 sequence reads: CASSLRGSKTDTQYF. The CDR3 DNA reads TGTGCCAGCAGCTTACGAGGGTCAAAGACAGATACGCAGTATTTT. The chain combines TRBV11-1 with TRBJ2-3, with D maybe TRBD2 (5 bases). There are 15 residues in the CDR3. V shed 2 bases and J shed 3 bases, with 12 bases lying between them. CDR1 SGHAT and CDR2 FQDESV come from the germline V gene (reference sequence).

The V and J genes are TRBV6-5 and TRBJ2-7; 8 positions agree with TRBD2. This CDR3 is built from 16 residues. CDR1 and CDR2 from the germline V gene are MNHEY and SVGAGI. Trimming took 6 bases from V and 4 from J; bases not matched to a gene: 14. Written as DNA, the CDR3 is TGTGCCAGCAGCCCAGTCGGGAGGGGAAAGGTGTACGAGCAGTACTTC. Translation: CASSPVGRGKVYEQYF.

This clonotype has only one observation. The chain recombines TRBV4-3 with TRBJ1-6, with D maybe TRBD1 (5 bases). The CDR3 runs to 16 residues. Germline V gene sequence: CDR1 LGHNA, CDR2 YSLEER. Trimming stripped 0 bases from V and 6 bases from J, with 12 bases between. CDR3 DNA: TGCGCCAGCAGCCAAGAAGCCCTGGGGGGTAATTCACCCCTCCACTTT. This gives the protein CASSQEALGGNSPLHF.

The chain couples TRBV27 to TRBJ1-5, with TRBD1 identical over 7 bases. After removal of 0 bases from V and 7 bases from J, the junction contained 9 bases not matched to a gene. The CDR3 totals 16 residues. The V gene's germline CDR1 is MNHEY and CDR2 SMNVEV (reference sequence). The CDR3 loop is CASSLSLTGVGQPQHF. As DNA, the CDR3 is TGTGCCAGCAGTTTATCGCTTACAGGGGTTGGACAGCCCCAGCATTTT.

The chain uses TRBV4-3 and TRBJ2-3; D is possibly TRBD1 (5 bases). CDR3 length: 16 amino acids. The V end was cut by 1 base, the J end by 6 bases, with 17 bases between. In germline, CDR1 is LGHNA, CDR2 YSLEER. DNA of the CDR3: TGCGCCAGCAGCCAAGGCTCAGGGTATAAGGGGGATACGCAGTATTTT. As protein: CASSQGSGYKGDTQYF.

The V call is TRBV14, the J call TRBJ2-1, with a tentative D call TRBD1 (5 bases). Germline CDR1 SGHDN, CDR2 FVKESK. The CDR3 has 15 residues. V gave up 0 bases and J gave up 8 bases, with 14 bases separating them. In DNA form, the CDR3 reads TGTGCCAGCAGCCAAGATGGAGCCTGGGGCGATGAGCAGTTCTTC. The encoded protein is CASSQDGAWGDEQFF.

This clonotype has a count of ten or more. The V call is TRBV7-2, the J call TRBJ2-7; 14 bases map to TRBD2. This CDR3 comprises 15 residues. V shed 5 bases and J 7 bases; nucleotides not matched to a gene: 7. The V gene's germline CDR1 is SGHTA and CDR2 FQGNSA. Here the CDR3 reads CASSLGLAGVWEQYF. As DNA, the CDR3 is TGTGCCAGCAGCCTGGGACTAGCGGGGGTTTGGGAGCAGTACTTC.

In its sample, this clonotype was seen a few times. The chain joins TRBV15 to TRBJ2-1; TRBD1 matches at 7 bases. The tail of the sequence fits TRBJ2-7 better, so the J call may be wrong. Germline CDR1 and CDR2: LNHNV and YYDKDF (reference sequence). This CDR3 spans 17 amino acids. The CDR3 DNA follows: TGTGCCACCAGCAGAGATAAAGGGACAGCGGCCTACAATGAGCAGTACTTC. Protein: CATSRDKGTAAYNEQYF.

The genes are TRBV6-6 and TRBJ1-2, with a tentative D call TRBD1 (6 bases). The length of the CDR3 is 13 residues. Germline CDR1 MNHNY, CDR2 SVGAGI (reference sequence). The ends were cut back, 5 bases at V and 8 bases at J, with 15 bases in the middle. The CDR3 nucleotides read TGTGCCAGCAGTCTCCACAGGGAAGTAGGCTACACCTTC. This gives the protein CASSLHREVGYTF.

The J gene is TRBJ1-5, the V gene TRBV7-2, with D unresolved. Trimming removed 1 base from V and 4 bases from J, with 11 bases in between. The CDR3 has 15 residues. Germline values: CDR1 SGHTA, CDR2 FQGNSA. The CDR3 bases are TGTGCCAGCAGCTTAGAATTTCGGGTTAATCAGCCCCAGCATTTT. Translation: CASSLEFRVNQPQHF.

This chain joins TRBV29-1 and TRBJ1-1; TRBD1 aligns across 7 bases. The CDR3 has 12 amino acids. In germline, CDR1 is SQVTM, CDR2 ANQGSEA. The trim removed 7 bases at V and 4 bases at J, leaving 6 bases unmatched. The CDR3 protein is CSAGTDATEAFF. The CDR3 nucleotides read TGCAGCGCTGGGACAGATGCCACTGAAGCTTTCTTT.

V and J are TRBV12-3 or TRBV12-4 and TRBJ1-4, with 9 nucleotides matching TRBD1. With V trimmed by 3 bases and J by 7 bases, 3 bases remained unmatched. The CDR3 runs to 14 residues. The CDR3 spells CASSFNRGLEKLFF. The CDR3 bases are TGTGCCAGCAGTTTCAACAGGGGGCTTGAAAAACTGTTTTTT.

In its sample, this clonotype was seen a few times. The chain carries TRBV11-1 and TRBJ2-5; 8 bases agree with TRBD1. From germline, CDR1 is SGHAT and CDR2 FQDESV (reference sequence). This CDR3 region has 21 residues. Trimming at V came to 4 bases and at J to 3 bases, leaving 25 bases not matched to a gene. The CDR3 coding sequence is TGTGCCAGCAGCTCAGCTTCCCGCGGCCTCCGCAAGGGACAGGAAAAAGAGACCCAGTACTTC. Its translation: CASSSASRGLRKGQEKETQYF.

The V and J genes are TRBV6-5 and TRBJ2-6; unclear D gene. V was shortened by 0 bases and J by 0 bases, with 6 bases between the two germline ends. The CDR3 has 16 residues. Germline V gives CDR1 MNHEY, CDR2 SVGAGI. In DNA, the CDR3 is TGTGCCAGCAGTTACTCTAGGTCCTCTGGGGCCAACGTCCTGACTTTC. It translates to CASSYSRSSGANVLTF.